The next 26 T cell receptor beta chains were all read from a single sample in a study of cytomegalovirus exposure and HLA in healthy donors. Primers for the PCR totalled 60 Vbeta and 13 Jbeta. Clones were sequenced by immunoSEQ multiplex PCR, and TCRdb holds only the in-frame ones, with some missing. The sample includes around 150,000 clones. The specimen was PBMCs. Every receptor here comes from a man aged 25 to 40 in good health and CMV-seronegative.

This chain connects TRBV5-6 to TRBJ1-2; weak D call: TRBD1 (5 bases). This CDR3 spans 11 amino acids. Germline V CDR1 and CDR2: SGHDT, YYEEEE. Trimming removed 0 bases from V and 14 bases from J, with 11 bases in between. The CDR3 DNA sequence: TGTGCCAGCAGCTTGGTCCGGGACTCGACCTTC. It codes for CASSLVRDSTF.

This rearrangement joins TRBV6-5 to TRBJ2-7; D perhaps matches TRBD2 (5 bases). The germline CDR1 and CDR2 sequences are MNHEY and SVGAGI. The germline V and J ends were trimmed by 6 bases and 3 bases, with 12 bases remaining between them. The CDR3 consists of 13 residues. CDR3 loop: CASRDWENYEQYF. Here the CDR3 DNA reads TGTGCCAGCAGGGACTGGGAAAACTACGAGCAGTACTTC.

The rearrangement links TRBV30 to TRBJ1-5, with D uncertain. Germline V gene sequence: CDR1 GTSNPN, CDR2 SVGIG (reference sequence). The V end lost 2 bases, the J end lost 1 base, and 6 bases lay between the germline ends. The CDR3 runs 13 residues. The CDR3 DNA is TGTGCCTGGAGTTTCTCGAGCAATCAGCCCCAGCATTTT. This codes for CAWSFSSNQPQHF.

This rearrangement joins TRBV9 to TRBJ1-1, with 7 bases aligning to TRBD1. The ends lost 6 bases at V and 8 bases at J; junction bases unmatched: 13. CDR3 length equals 14 residues. Germline loops: CDR1 SGDLS, CDR2 YYNGEE. The CDR3 DNA sequence: TGTGCCAGCAACCTACAGACAGGGTCAGGAGAAGCTTTCTTT. This translates into CASNLQTGSGEAFF.

The V and J genes are TRBV27 and TRBJ1-5; 10 nucleotides align to TRBD1. CDR1 and CDR2 from the germline V gene are MNHEY and SMNVEV (reference sequence). The CDR3 spans 17 residues. V lost 4 bases to trimming and J lost 3 bases; unmatched junction nucleotides: 9. The CDR3 nucleotides are TGTGCCAGCAGTTGGGGACAGGGGCAAAGAAACAATCAGCCCCAGCATTTT. Translation gives CASSWGQGQRNNQPQHF.

As DNA, the CDR3 is TGTGCCAGCAGTAACAGGGCCTCCTACGAGCAGTACTTC. Protein sequence: CASSNRASYEQYF. The chain is built from TRBV7-8 and TRBJ2-7, with D maybe TRBD1 (6 bases). Germline V CDR1 and CDR2: SGHVS, FQNEAQ. V was clipped by 6 bases and J by 0 bases, with 9 bases between them. CDR3 size: 13 residues.

This rearrangement joins TRBV2 to TRBJ2-1; D gene uncertain. There are 16 residues in the CDR3. Germline CDR1 SNHLY, CDR2 FYNNEI. The germline V and J ends were trimmed by 3 bases and 0 bases, with 12 bases remaining between them. In DNA, the CDR3 is TGTGCCAGCAGTGAGTTAATGACAAACTCCTACAATGAGCAGTTCTTC. Its protein is CASSELMTNSYNEQFF.

CDR3 loop: CASMERGAYEQYF. The CDR3 nucleotides are TGTGCCAGCATGGAGCGGGGGGCCTACGAGCAGTACTTC. The V and J genes are TRBV6-1 and TRBJ2-7, with 9 bases that match TRBD2. Germline CDR1 reads MNHNS; CDR2 reads SASEGT. This CDR3 contains 13 residues. The ends lost 7 bases at V and 2 bases at J; junction bases unmatched: 3.

The chain has TRBV19 and TRBJ1-2, with 8 nucleotides matching TRBD1. This CDR3 spans 14 amino acids. V shed 6 bases and J 4 bases; nucleotides not matched to a gene: 7. Germline lookup yields CDR1 LNHDA and CDR2 SQIVND (reference sequence). CDR3 DNA: TGTGCCAGTAGCGACGGACAGGGACGCTATGGCTACACCTTC. Its translation: CASSDGQGRYGYTF.

This chain links TRBV19 with TRBJ1-1, with D unresolved. CDR3 size: 14 residues. Germline CDR1 LNHDA, CDR2 SQIVND (reference sequence). V lost 6 bases and J lost 1, with 12 bases in between. CDR3 nucleotide sequence: TGTGCCAGTAGGGTAGGACTCTCGAACACTGAAGCTTTCTTT. It yields the protein CASRVGLSNTEAFF.

In DNA, the CDR3 is TGTGCCAGCAGTTTATCATCCAGGGGCACCGGGGAGCTGTTTTTT. Amino acids: CASSLSSRGTGELFF. The V call is TRBV27, the J call TRBJ2-2; a weak D match, TRBD1 (6 bases). The germline V gene has CDR1 MNHEY and CDR2 SMNVEV (reference sequence). The ends were cut back, 0 bases at V and 4 bases at J, with 9 bases in the middle. The CDR3 has 15 residues.

The genes are TRBV2 and TRBJ1-1; 8 bases line up with TRBD1. After removal of 4 bases from V and 8 bases from J, the junction contained 12 bases not matched to a gene. The CDR3 has 15 amino acids. CDR1 SNHLY and CDR2 FYNNEI come from the germline V gene. The CDR3 is CASSVEGQGIGEAFF. CDR3 bases: TGTGCCAGCAGTGTCGAAGGACAGGGTATAGGAGAAGCTTTCTTT.

This chain uses TRBV10-2 with TRBJ1-1; maybe TRBD1 (5 bases). The CDR3 has 12 amino acids. The V end was cut by 1 base, the J end by 10 bases, with 10 bases between. Germline values: CDR1 WSHSY, CDR2 SAAADI. This CDR3 is CASSEWGDGAFF. The CDR3 DNA is TGCGCCAGCAGTGAGTGGGGGGACGGAGCTTTCTTT.

V is TRBV27 and J is TRBJ2-2; D is uncertain. The V end lost 3 bases, the J end lost 1 base, and 12 bases lay between the germline ends. The CDR3 consists of 16 residues. The germline V gene encodes CDR1 MNHEY and CDR2 SMNVEV (reference sequence). CDR3 protein: CASSLERIGNTGELFF. The CDR3, as DNA: TGTGCCAGCAGTTTGGAGCGAATCGGGAACACCGGGGAGCTGTTTTTT.

The chain employs TRBV5-1 and TRBJ2-3; 10 bases align to TRBD2. Germline lookup yields CDR1 SGHRS and CDR2 YFSETQ. The CDR3 length is 16 residues. V trimming: 7 bases; J trimming: 0 bases; junction bases outside the gene matches: 8. The CDR3 DNA follows: TGCGCCAGCGCCTTAGGACTAGCGGAAAGCACAGATACGCAGTATTTT. This gives the protein CASALGLAESTDTQYF.

The chain joins TRBV2 to TRBJ1-5, with TRBD1 identical over 8 bases. V shed 3 bases and J 7 bases; nucleotides not matched to a gene: 5. This CDR3 spans 14 amino acids. CDR1 and CDR2 from the germline V gene are SNHLY and FYNNEI. The chain's CDR3 is CASSDPRGQQPQHF. CDR3 DNA: TGTGCCAGCAGTGACCCCAGGGGGCAACAGCCCCAGCATTTT.

The chain employs TRBV5-1 and TRBJ2-2; D is perhaps TRBD2 (5 bases). Trimming shortened V by 4 bases and J by 4 bases, and 23 bases separated the two germline ends. Germline CDR1 and CDR2: SGHRS and YFSETQ. This CDR3 region has 18 residues. The CDR3 protein is CASSPGSSLVRGTGELFF. The CDR3 DNA reads TGCGCCAGCAGCCCCGGGTCTAGCTTGGTGCGTGGCACCGGGGAGCTGTTTTTT. Filled out from reference TRBV5-1 and TRBJ2-2, the complete variable domain reads KAGVTQTPRYLIKTRGQQVTLSCSPISGHRSVSWYQQTPGQGLQFLFEYFSETQRNKGNFPGRFSGRQFSNSRSEMNVSTLELGDSALYLCASSPGSSLVRGTGELFFGEGSRLTVL.

The V gene is TRBV5-1, the J gene TRBJ2-2, with 9 nucleotides matching TRBD1. The germline gives CDR1 SGHRS, CDR2 YFSETQ. V was pared by 3 bases and J by 7 bases, with 16 bases of the junction left unmatched. This CDR3 spans 18 amino acids. CDR3 sequence: CASSYRGRDRVRDGELFF. The CDR3 DNA sequence: TGCGCCAGCAGCTACCGTGGAAGGGACAGGGTGCGGGACGGGGAGCTGTTTTTT.

The chain combines TRBV10-1 with TRBJ1-5, with D perhaps matching TRBD1 (5 bases). Trimming pared 4 bases from V and 14 bases from J, leaving 18 bases between. The germline V gene encodes CDR1 WNHNN and CDR2 SYGVQD (reference sequence). CDR3 length: 13 residues. This CDR3 reads CASSGPRAGGKHF. The CDR3 DNA reads TGCGCCAGCAGTGGTCCCAGGGCGGGGGGTAAGCATTTT.

The chain employs TRBV7-9 and TRBJ2-3; TRBD2 is a possible D gene (5 bases). This CDR3 is 14 amino acids long. Germline assignment: CDR1 SEHNR and CDR2 FQNEAQ (reference sequence). V was cut by 5 bases and J by 7 bases, with 16 bases left in between. The CDR3 DNA follows: TGTGCCAGCAGCACGGATTCCAGAGGGTATACGCAGTATTTT. Amino acids: CASSTDSRGYTQYF.

The V call is TRBV6-5, the J call TRBJ2-5, with D maybe TRBD1 (6 bases). V lost 0 bases and J 5 bases, leaving 10 bases between the germline ends. The CDR3 is made up of 14 amino acids. The V gene's germline CDR1 is MNHEY and CDR2 SVGAGI. The CDR3 sequence: CASSYSAGVETQYF. The CDR3 DNA reads TGTGCCAGCAGTTACTCCGCAGGGGTTGAGACCCAGTACTTC.

V gene TRBV29-1 combines with J gene TRBJ1-2; possible D gene TRBD1, 5 bases. Germline lookup yields CDR1 SQVTM and CDR2 ANQGSEA. Trimming pared 7 bases from V and 4 bases from J, leaving 13 bases between. The CDR3 contains 12 residues. CDR3 residues: CSGGGGIYGYTF. CDR3 nucleotide sequence: TGCAGCGGGGGGGGAGGCATCTATGGCTACACCTTC.

The chain combines TRBV19 with TRBJ2-3, with TRBD2 matching 9 bases. V trimming: 1 base; J trimming: 6 bases; junction bases outside the gene matches: 14. The length of the CDR3 is 18 residues. Germline V CDR1 and CDR2: LNHDA, SQIVND (reference sequence). The CDR3, as DNA: TGTGCCAGTAGTATAGGTTTAGGGACTAGCTCCAGGATGGATACGCAGTATTTT. Amino acids: CASSIGLGTSSRMDTQYF.

The rearrangement uses TRBV27 and TRBJ2-2, with TRBD1 identical over 12 bases. Germline CDR1 reads MNHEY; CDR2 reads SMNVEV (reference sequence). The CDR3 loop spans 17 amino acids. With 3 bases clipped from V and 2 bases from J, the junction kept 4 bases outside the gene matches. CDR3 DNA: TGTGCCAGCAGTTTCCCGGGACAGGGGGCAAACACCGGGGAGCTGTTTTTT. This codes for CASSFPGQGANTGELFF.

V gene TRBV10-3 combines with J gene TRBJ2-5, with D possibly TRBD2 on 6 matching bases. The J call is in doubt because the DNA end fits TRBJ2-7 better. CDR3 length: 14 residues. The germline CDR1 and CDR2 sequences are ENHRY and SYGVKD. The CDR3 region is CAISVSGDRDEQYF. The CDR3, as DNA: TGTGCCATCAGTGTTTCGGGAGACCGGGACGAGCAGTACTTC.

The rearrangement links TRBV6-5 to TRBJ2-5; 8 nucleotides line up with TRBD2. Germline values: CDR1 MNHEY, CDR2 SVGAGI. The length of the CDR3 is 15 residues. J gave up 4 bases and V 0 bases, and 4 bases lay outside the gene matches. The CDR3 protein is CASSYSSGSIETQYF. The CDR3 DNA is TGTGCCAGCAGTTACTCGAGCGGGAGTATAGAGACCCAGTACTTC.